This T cell receptor beta chain was sequenced during a study of T cells in Graves' hyperthyroidism and ophthalmopathy. General study findings and limits: It was a median approximately 6 months before onset that the model predicted ophthalmopathy.

Germline CDR1 and CDR2: LGHDT and YNNKEL (reference sequence). The CDR3 totals 15 residues. Trimming removed 1 base at V and 3 bases at J, with 9 bases between. Orbital computed tomography and thyroid ultrasound, together with serum TRAb and thyroxine and clinical symptoms, were used for diagnoses. Using RNA transcripts as the source, TCR beta CDR3 regions were amplified. RT-PCR in the first round (using the HTBI primer set) targeted the TCR CDR3. TCRdb itself ran the multiplex PCR reads through MiXCR, one entry per CDR3 protein. The sample shows about 400,000 distinct CDR3 sequences, around 15% of them seen only once. Comment on this clonotype: Its target is not known.

V gene TRBV3-1 combines with J gene TRBJ2-2; D is unclear. This sequence originates from a man in his fifties or sixties with Graves' ophthalmopathy. The sample taken for sequencing was blood. The CDR3 coding sequence is TGTGCCAGCAGCCAAGGGGCTTCTTACACCGGGGAGCTGTTTTTT. Protein sequence: CASSQGASYTGELFF. The full variable domain, in which reference TRBV3-1 and TRBJ2-2 provide the parts outside the CDR3, is DTAVSQTPKYLVTQMGNDKSIKCEQNLGHDTMYWYKQDSKKFLKIMFSYNNKELIINETVPNRFSPKSPDKAHLNLHINSLELGDSAVYFCASSQGASYTGELFFGEGSRLTVL.